These 18 T cell receptor beta chains share one sample of origin, sequenced in a study of vaccination and CD4 T cells after COVID-19. At the Johns Hopkins FTIC core, DNA taken from cultured CD4+ T cells was sequenced by way of the Oncomine TCR Beta short-read assay. TCRdb analysed the PCR reads with MiXCR anew, one entry per CDR3 protein. The sample lists over 10,000 distinct CDR3 sequences; 50% were seen once. Sample treatment: 10-day PBMC culture with coronavirus spike peptide pools or control peptides (ViraFEST assay). Antigens for these TCRs are unknown. The specimen sequenced was CD4+ T cells from blood, cultured in vitro. These receptors originate from a human donor who had recovered from COVID-19.

The gene calls are TRBV3-1 and TRBJ1-6; D may be TRBD1 (6 bases). Trimming shortened V by 5 bases and J by 13 bases, and 12 bases separated the two germline ends. This CDR3 contains 12 residues. Germline loops: CDR1 LGHDT, CDR2 YNNKEL (reference sequence). The DNA of the CDR3 is TGTGCCAGCAGCTCACCAAGGGGGCCCCTCCACTTT. Residues: CASSSPRGPLHF.

This rearrangement joins TRBV30 to TRBJ1-5, with D maybe TRBD1 (6 bases). The CDR3 runs to 16 residues. The ends were cut back, 0 bases at V and 5 bases at J, with 17 bases in the middle. The V gene's germline CDR1 is GTSNPN and CDR2 SVGIG (reference sequence). The CDR3 DNA sequence: TGTGCCTGGAGTGTACTTACGGCAGGGGTTGATCAGCCCCAGCATTTT. Translating it yields CAWSVLTAGVDQPQHF. The variable domain in full, with the rest retrieved from reference TRBV30 and TRBJ1-5, is SQTIHQWPATLVQPVGSPLSLECTVEGTSNPNLYWYRQAAGRGLQLLFYSVGIGQISSEVPQNLSASRPQDRQFILSSKKLLLSDSGFYLCAWSVLTAGVDQPQHFGDGTRLSIL.

This chain uses TRBV20-1 with TRBJ1-3; D gene unclear. V gave up 1 base and J gave up 4 bases, with 2 bases separating them. In germline, CDR1 is DFQATT, CDR2 SNEGSKA (reference sequence). The CDR3 has 11 amino acids. The CDR3 here is CSARGGNTIYF. As DNA, the CDR3 is TGCAGTGCTAGAGGAGGAAACACCATATATTTT.

The V and J genes are TRBV4-1 and TRBJ1-1; a possible D gene is TRBD1 (6 bases). Germline-derived CDR1 and CDR2 are MGHRA and YSYEKL. Trimming removed 4 bases at V and 8 bases at J, with 14 bases between. The CDR3 is 13 residues long. CDR3: CASSPNTGGEAFF. The CDR3 DNA reads as TGCGCCAGCAGCCCCAATACTGGGGGCGAAGCTTTCTTT.

Here the CDR3 reads CASSFKWGGKNTGELFF. In DNA, the CDR3 is TGTGCCAGCAGCTTCAAGTGGGGCGGAAAGAACACCGGGGAGCTGTTTTTT. The chain recombines TRBV11-3 with TRBJ2-2, with a weak D call TRBD1 (5 bases). The germline gives CDR1 SGHNT, CDR2 YENEEA. V was shortened by 3 bases and J by 1 base, with 15 bases between the two germline ends. The CDR3 is made up of 17 amino acids.

The rearrangement links TRBV11-3 to TRBJ1-2; D is uncertain. Trimming removed 4 bases at V and 2 bases at J, with 17 bases between. CDR3 size: 16 residues. Germline V gives CDR1 SGHNT, CDR2 YENEEA. CDR3 DNA: TGTGCCAGCAGCTCCGACCCCTCCCGCTCGAACTATGGCTACACCTTC. It specifies CASSSDPSRSNYGYTF.

V gene TRBV7-9 combines with J gene TRBJ1-3, with D hard to call. Germline V lookup: CDR1 SEHNR, CDR2 FQNEAQ (reference sequence). Trimming took off 6 bases at V and 9 bases at J, with 9 bases between the two ends. The CDR3 contains 11 residues. The CDR3 sequence: CASSSIPTIYF. The CDR3 DNA reads TGTGCCAGCAGTTCCATTCCCACCATATATTTT.

V usage is TRBV12-5 and J usage is TRBJ1-1; the match to TRBD1 covers 12 bases. CDR1 and CDR2 (germline): LGHNT, FRNRAP. Germline trimming cut 0 bases from V and 1 base from J; bases unmatched to any gene: 9. The CDR3 runs 19 residues. CDR3 amino acids: CASGLVLGPGQGANTEAFF. The CDR3 coding sequence is TGTGCTAGTGGTTTGGTACTCGGTCCGGGACAGGGGGCGAACACTGAAGCTTTCTTT.

The V gene is TRBV6-1, the J gene TRBJ1-5; D uncertain. CDR1 and CDR2 from the germline V gene are MNHNS and SASEGT. CDR3 length: 12 amino acids. V dropped 9 bases and J dropped 8 bases, with 14 bases sitting between them. Here the CDR3 DNA reads TGTGCCAGTGCGGTTTTCCGGGAGCCCCAGCATTTT. Encoded protein: CASAVFREPQHF.

This clonotype was detected only a few times. The V call is TRBV7-9, the J call TRBJ2-2; the D gene is possibly TRBD1 (5 bases). This CDR3 region has 15 residues. Trimming shortened V by 0 bases and J by 0 bases, and 5 bases separated the two germline ends. Per the germline V gene, CDR1 is SEHNR and CDR2 is FQNEAQ (reference sequence). DNA of the CDR3: TGTGCCAGCAGCTTAGCGGGGCCGAACACCGGGGAGCTGTTTTTT. This sequence encodes CASSLAGPNTGELFF.

The CDR3 sequence: CASSLELREAFF. DNA of the CDR3: TGTGCCAGCAGCTTAGAACTAAGAGAAGCTTTCTTT. The chain carries TRBV11-3 and TRBJ1-1; D is unresolved. Looked up from germline, CDR1 is SGHNT and CDR2 is YENEEA. The CDR3 consists of 12 residues. V was clipped by 0 bases and J by 8 bases, with 7 bases between them. The variable domain in full, with the rest retrieved from reference TRBV11-3 and TRBJ1-1, is EAGVVQSPRYKIIEKKQPVAFWCNPISGHNTLYWYLQNLGQGPELLIRYENEEAVDDSQLPKDRFSAERLKGVDSTLKIQPAELGDSAVYLCASSLELREAFFGQGTRLTVV.

V gene TRBV7-2 combines with J gene TRBJ2-5, with D unresolved. CDR3 length: 15 amino acids. In germline, CDR1 is SGHTA, CDR2 FQGNSA. The V gene lost 5 bases and the J gene lost 5 bases, with 18 bases spanning the gap. The CDR3 here is CASSPILGEVETQYF. The CDR3 DNA reads TGTGCCAGCAGCCCTATTCTTGGTGAGGTGGAGACCCAGTACTTC.

The V gene is TRBV20-1, the J gene TRBJ1-1, with 8 bases lining up with TRBD1. Germline-derived CDR1 and CDR2 are DFQATT and SNEGSKA (reference sequence). This CDR3 is 11 amino acids long. The V and J ends lost 6 bases and 12 bases, in that order; junction bases with no gene match: 9. The CDR3 sequence is CSARGRTSTFF. The CDR3, as DNA: TGCAGTGCCAGGGGGCGGACGAGCACTTTCTTT.

This chain joins TRBV27 and TRBJ1-4; the D is unclear. The CDR3 has 18 residues. V was trimmed by 6 bases and J by 0 bases, leaving 20 bases between them. Germline V CDR1 and CDR2: MNHEY, SMNVEV (reference sequence). Here the CDR3 reads CASSHTNSLFSTNEKLFF. CDR3 coding DNA: TGTGCCAGCAGCCATACAAACAGTCTTTTCTCAACTAATGAAAAACTGTTTTTT. The complete variable domain, with remaining parts taken from reference TRBV27 and TRBJ1-4, reads EAQVTQNPRYLITVTGKKLTVTCSQNMNHEYMSWYRQDPGLGLRQIYYSMNVEVTDKGDVPEGYKVSRKEKRNFPLILESPSPNQTSLYFCASSHTNSLFSTNEKLFFGSGTQLSVL.

The rearrangement joins TRBV30 to TRBJ1-6, with D maybe TRBD1 (5 bases). The CDR3 is made up of 15 amino acids. V was pared by 0 bases and J by 8 bases, with 14 bases between. Germline CDR1 reads GTSNPN; CDR2 reads SVGIG (reference sequence). DNA of the CDR3: TGTGCCTGGAGTGTACGATGGACACAGGATTCACCCCTCCACTTT. It encodes CAWSVRWTQDSPLHF.

V gene TRBV28 combines with J gene TRBJ1-5; 8 bases align to TRBD1. The CDR3 is 15 residues long. The V gene's germline CDR1 is MDHEN and CDR2 SYDVKM. Germline trimming cut 4 bases from V and 6 bases from J; bases unmatched to any gene: 8. The DNA of the CDR3 is TGTGCCAGCAGTTCCACAGGGGGACACGGTCAGCCCCAGCATTTT. It codes for CASSSTGGHGQPQHF.

CDR3 in DNA: TGTGCCAGCAGCAACCGGGACACCTACTCTGGAAACACCATATATTTT. Translated, it gives CASSNRDTYSGNTIYF. V usage is TRBV7-9 and J usage is TRBJ1-3; TRBD1 is a possible D gene (6 bases). From germline, CDR1 is SEHNR and CDR2 FQNEAQ (reference sequence). The CDR3 is 16 residues long. V was pared by 5 bases and J by 0 bases, with 14 bases between.

This clonotype was seen a handful of times. CDR3 nucleotides: TGTGCCAGCAGCTCCCCGAGGAATAGCGGGGGGCTTGGGACCGGGGAGCTGTTTTTT. Its translation: CASSSPRNSGGLGTGELFF. The rearrangement uses TRBV5-4 and TRBJ2-2; 10 bases match TRBD2. CDR1 SGHNT and CDR2 YYREEE come from the germline V gene (reference sequence). V lost 3 bases and J lost 5; bases outside the gene matches: 16. The CDR3 runs to 19 residues.